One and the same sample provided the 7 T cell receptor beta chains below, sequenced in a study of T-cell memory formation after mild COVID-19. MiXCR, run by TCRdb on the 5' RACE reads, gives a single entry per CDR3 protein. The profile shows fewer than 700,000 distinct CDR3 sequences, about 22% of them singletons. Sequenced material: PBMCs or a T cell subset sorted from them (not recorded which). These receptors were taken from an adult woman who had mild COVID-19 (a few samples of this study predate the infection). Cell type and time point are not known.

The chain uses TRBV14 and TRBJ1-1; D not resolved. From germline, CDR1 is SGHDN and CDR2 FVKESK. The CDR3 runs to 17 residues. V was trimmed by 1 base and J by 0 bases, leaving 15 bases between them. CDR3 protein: CASSQAGSREVNTEAFF. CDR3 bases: TGTGCCAGCAGCCAAGCCGGATCTCGGGAAGTGAACACTGAAGCTTTCTTT.

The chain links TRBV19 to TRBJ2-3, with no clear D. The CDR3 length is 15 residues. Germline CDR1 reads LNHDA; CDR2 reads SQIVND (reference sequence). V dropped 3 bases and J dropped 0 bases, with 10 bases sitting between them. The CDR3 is CASSIRRASTDTQYF. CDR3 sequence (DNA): TGTGCCAGTAGTATTCGACGGGCTAGCACAGATACGCAGTATTTT.

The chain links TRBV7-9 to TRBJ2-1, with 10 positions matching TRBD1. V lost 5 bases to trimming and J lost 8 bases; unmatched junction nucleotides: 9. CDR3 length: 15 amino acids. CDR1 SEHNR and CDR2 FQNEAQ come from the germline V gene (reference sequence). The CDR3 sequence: CASSHRDRGTDEQFF. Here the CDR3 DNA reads TGTGCCAGCAGCCACCGGGACAGGGGCACGGATGAGCAGTTCTTC.

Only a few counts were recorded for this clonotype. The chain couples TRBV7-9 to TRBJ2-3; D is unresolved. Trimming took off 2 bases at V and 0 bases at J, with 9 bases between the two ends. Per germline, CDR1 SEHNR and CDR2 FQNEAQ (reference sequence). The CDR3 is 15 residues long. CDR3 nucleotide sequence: TGTGCCAGCAGCTTAAATCCCGGAAGCACAGATACGCAGTATTTT. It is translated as CASSLNPGSTDTQYF.

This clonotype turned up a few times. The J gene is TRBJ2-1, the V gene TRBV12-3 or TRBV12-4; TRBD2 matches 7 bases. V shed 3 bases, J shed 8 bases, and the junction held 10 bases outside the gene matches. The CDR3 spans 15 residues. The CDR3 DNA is TGTGCCAGCAGTTTTATACTAGCGCCCAATGATGAGCAGTTCTTC. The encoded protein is CASSFILAPNDEQFF.

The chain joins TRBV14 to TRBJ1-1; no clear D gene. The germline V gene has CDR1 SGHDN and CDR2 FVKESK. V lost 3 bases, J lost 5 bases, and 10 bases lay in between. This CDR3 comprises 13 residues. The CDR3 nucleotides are TGTGCCAGCAGCCATTGGAGTGAAACTGAAGCTTTCTTT. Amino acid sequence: CASSHWSETEAFF.

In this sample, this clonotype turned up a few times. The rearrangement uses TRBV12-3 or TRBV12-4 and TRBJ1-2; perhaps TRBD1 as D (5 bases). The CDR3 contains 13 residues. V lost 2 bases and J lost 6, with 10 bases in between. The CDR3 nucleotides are TGTGCCAGCAGTTTATCCAGGGTCCATGGCTACACCTTC. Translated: CASSLSRVHGYTF.